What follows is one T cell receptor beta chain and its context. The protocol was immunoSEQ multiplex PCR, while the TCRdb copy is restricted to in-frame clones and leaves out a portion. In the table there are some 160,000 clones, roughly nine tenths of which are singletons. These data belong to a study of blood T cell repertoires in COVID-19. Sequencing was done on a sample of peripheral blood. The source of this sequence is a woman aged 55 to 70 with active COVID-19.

The CDR3 spells CASSLGAGQEPLHF. DNA for the CDR3: TGCGCCAGCAGCCTTGGGGCAGGTCAGGAACCCCTCCACTTT. The rearrangement joins TRBV4-3 to TRBJ1-6; D is perhaps TRBD1 (5 bases). CDR3 length equals 14 residues. Trimming shortened V by 4 bases and J by 12 bases, and 16 bases separated the two germline ends. CDR1 is LGHNA, CDR2 YSLEER, per germline.